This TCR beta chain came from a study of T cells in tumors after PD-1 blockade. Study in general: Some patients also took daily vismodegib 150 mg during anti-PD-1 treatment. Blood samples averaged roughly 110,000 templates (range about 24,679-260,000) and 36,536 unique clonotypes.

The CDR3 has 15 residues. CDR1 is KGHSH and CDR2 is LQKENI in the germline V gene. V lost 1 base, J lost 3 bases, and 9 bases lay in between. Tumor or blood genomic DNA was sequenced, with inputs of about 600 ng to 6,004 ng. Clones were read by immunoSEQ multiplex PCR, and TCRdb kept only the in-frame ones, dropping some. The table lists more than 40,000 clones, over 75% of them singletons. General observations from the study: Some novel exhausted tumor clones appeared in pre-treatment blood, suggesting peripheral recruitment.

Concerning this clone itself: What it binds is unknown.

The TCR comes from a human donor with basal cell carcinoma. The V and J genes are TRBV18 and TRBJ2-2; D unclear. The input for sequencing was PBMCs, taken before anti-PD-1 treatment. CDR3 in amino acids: CASSPLFRDTGELFF. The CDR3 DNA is TGTGCCAGCTCACCACTCTTTAGGGACACCGGGGAGCTGTTTTTT.